The table lists the clone carrying this TCR beta chain with a count of one. No antigen is known for it. Germline is not matched at one junction end, which may reflect a read error. Primers targeted 54 TRBV and 13 TRBJ segments. Pre-culture CD4+ samples were sequenced deeply, targeting about 190,000 T cell genomes. Generated by immunoSEQ multiplex PCR, the TCRdb table keeps only in-frame clones and is missing some. The table shows some 89,000 clones, with roughly 86% occurring only once. This sample was included in a study of T cell repertoires and HLA-DP antigens. Across the whole study: Pre-culture CD4+ samples used 1,200 ng DNA versus around 200 ng for CD137+CD4+ sorts.

Untouched CD4+ T cells were bead-isolated from PBMC at 95% to 98% purity. The germline gives CDR1 SGHVS, CDR2 FNYEAQ. This CDR3 has 16 residues. The rearrangement links TRBV7-6 to TRBJ2-1, with 12 bases aligning to TRBD2. The specimen sequenced was CD4+ T cells from PBMCs. This sequence was found in a man between 45 and 60 years old in good health and CMV-seronegative. The CDR3 sequence: CASSLAGGPGYNEQFF. CDR3 nucleotides: TGTGCCAGCAGCCTAGCGGGGGGGCCGGGGTACAATGAGCAGTTCTTC.